Below are 24 T cell receptor beta chains sequenced from a single sample in a study of T cell responses to AZD1222 COVID-19 vaccine (dated by TCRdb to the early 2020s). Interpreted using the paper, the time point label stands for: baseline before first vaccination. The library was built by means of the immunoSEQ multiplex PCR assay. In TCRdb, the immuneACCESS table is reduced to in-frame sequences with V and J assigned. These tables do not hold every clone; where another copy was compared, an unresolved V gene accounts for under half, and the others remain unexplained. This sample lists about 85,000 clones; around 90% were detected once. The ten largest make up roughly 15% of the sample. Sequenced material: peripheral blood, taken on day 0 of AZD1222 vaccination. The receptors originated from an adult in good health.

The CDR3 coding sequence is TGTGCCTGGAGTGGCCAGTACTCTGGGGCCAACGTCCTGACTTTC. This sequence encodes CAWSGQYSGANVLTF. V is TRBV30 and J is TRBJ2-6; no firm D call. In germline, CDR1 is GTSNPN, CDR2 SVGIG (reference sequence). The V end lost 1 base, the J end lost 0 bases, and 7 bases lay between the germline ends. This CDR3 has 15 amino acids.

This chain connects TRBV28 to TRBJ1-5; 10 bases match TRBD1. The germline V gene has CDR1 MDHEN and CDR2 SYDVKM. The CDR3 length is 16 residues. V shed 6 bases and J 4 bases; nucleotides not matched to a gene: 9. The CDR3 here is CASRPGQGTQNQPQHF. In nucleotides, the CDR3 is TGTGCCAGCAGACCGGGACAGGGGACTCAGAATCAGCCCCAGCATTTT.

The chain uses TRBV5-6 and TRBJ2-7, with 10 bases identical to TRBD2. Germline V gene lookup returns CDR1 SGHDT and CDR2 YYEEEE. J gave up 5 bases and V 2 bases, and 4 bases lay outside the gene matches. The CDR3 is 14 amino acids. The DNA of the CDR3 is TGTGCCAGCAGCTTCTCCGGGACTAGCGACGAGCAGTACTTC. Protein sequence: CASSFSGTSDEQYF.

The rearrangement uses TRBV7-3 and TRBJ2-2, with TRBD1 identical over 10 bases. V shed 5 bases, J shed 3 bases, and the junction held 9 bases outside the gene matches. The CDR3 runs 17 residues. Germline V gene lookup returns CDR1 SGHTA and CDR2 FQGTGA. The CDR3 nucleotides read TGTGCCAGCAGCCCAACCCCGGGACAGGGGTACACCGGGGAGCTGTTTTTT. Translation: CASSPTPGQGYTGELFF.

This clone was seen just once. The gene calls are TRBV5-4 and TRBJ2-5; possibly TRBD2 for D (6 bases). The CDR3 contains 14 residues. Germline CDR1 SGHNT, CDR2 YYREEE (reference sequence). Between the trimmed V and J ends, which lost 5 bases and 5 bases, there was a span of 16 bases. The CDR3 coding sequence is TGTGCCAGCAGTCGTGAGGCGGGATGGGAGACCCAGTACTTC. Its protein product is CASSREAGWETQYF.

This chain uses TRBV2 with TRBJ1-3; 7 nucleotides line up with TRBD1. Germline V gene lookup returns CDR1 SNHLY and CDR2 FYNNEI. The CDR3 loop spans 14 amino acids. V lost 4 bases to trimming and J lost 2 bases; unmatched junction nucleotides: 2. The CDR3 loop reads CASSAGTAGNTIYF. In DNA form, the CDR3 reads TGTGCCAGCAGTGCCGGGACAGCTGGAAACACCATATATTTT.

This chain links TRBV6-5 with TRBJ2-2; 8 bases match TRBD2. Germline lookup yields CDR1 MNHEY and CDR2 SVGAGI. CDR3 length: 15 residues. V lost 6 bases and J lost 7; bases outside the gene matches: 10. Written as DNA, the CDR3 is TGTGCCAGCAGAACCGGGACTAGAGTCAGCGGGGAGCTGTTTTTT. Its translation is CASRTGTRVSGELFF.

The chain recombines TRBV3-1 (or the pseudogene TRBV3-2) with TRBJ2-6; TRBD2 might be the D (6 bases). V lost 0 bases to trimming and J lost 0 bases, with 12 bases between them. In germline, CDR1 is LGHDT, CDR2 YNNKEL (reference sequence). The CDR3 runs 18 residues. The CDR3 nucleotides read TGTGCCAGCAGCCAAGATCTGGGGACTTACTCTGGGGCCAACGTCCTGACTTTC. Translated, it gives CASSQDLGTYSGANVLTF.

V and J are TRBV5-5 and TRBJ2-2, with D maybe TRBD2 (5 bases). Trimming removed 4 bases from V and 0 bases from J, with 10 bases in between. The CDR3 runs 15 residues. CDR1 and CDR2 from the germline V gene are SGHKS and YYEKEE (reference sequence). CDR3 in amino acids: CASSGGQANTGELFF. CDR3 sequence (DNA): TGTGCCAGCAGCGGCGGGCAGGCGAACACCGGGGAGCTGTTTTTT. The full variable domain, with the rest looked up from reference TRBV5-5 and TRBJ2-2, is DAGVTQSPTHLIKTRGQQVTLRCSPISGHKSVSWYQQVLGQGPQFIFQYYEKEERGRGNFPDRFSARQFPNYSSELNVNALLLGDSALYLCASSGGQANTGELFFGEGSRLTVL.

J is TRBJ2-4 and V is TRBV3-1 (or the pseudogene TRBV3-2), with D tentatively TRBD1 or TRBD2 (5 bases each). The CDR3 runs 15 residues. Germline V gene data show CDR1 as LGHDT and CDR2 as YNNKEL (reference sequence). V was pared by 1 base and J by 5 bases, with 12 bases between. CDR3 nucleotides: TGTGCCAGCAGCCAAGGAGGGGAAGGGGAAAACATTCAGTACTTC. It is translated as CASSQGGEGENIQYF.

This clone appeared once. The genes are TRBV10-3 and TRBJ2-2; 10 bases are a match to TRBD1. V dropped 11 bases and J dropped 3; count of bases not matched to a gene: 12. Per germline, CDR1 ENHRY and CDR2 SYGVKD. This CDR3 region has 16 residues. CDR3 residues: CAAAGQGLFYTGELFF. CDR3 DNA sequence: TGTGCCGCGGCGGGACAGGGGTTATTTTACACCGGGGAGCTGTTTTTT.

The CDR3 nucleotides are TGTGCCAGCAGTTCTTTGTCTACAGGGGGCCTATACGAGCAGTACTTC. Translation gives CASSSLSTGGLYEQYF. V is TRBV6-5 and J is TRBJ2-7; 9 bases align to TRBD1. With V trimmed by 4 bases and J by 4 bases, 11 bases remained unmatched. This CDR3 is built from 16 residues. CDR1 is MNHEY, CDR2 SVGAGI, per germline.

As for this clone: Compared with germline, one end of the junction differs, possibly owing to a read error. The V and J genes are TRBV7-7 and TRBJ1-1, with D possibly matching TRBD1 (6 bases). This CDR3 spans 17 amino acids. CDR1 and CDR2 from the germline V gene are SSHAT and FNYEAQ (reference sequence). CDR3 bases: TGTGCTAGCAGGCCTATCCAGGAGGCAGGGCAGGGGACTGAAGCTTTCTTT. This gives the protein CASRPIQEAGQGTEAFF. Combining the CDR3 with reference TRBV7-7 and TRBJ1-1 gives the whole variable domain GAGVSQSPRYKVTKRGQDVTLRCDPISSHATLYWYQQALGQGPEFLTYFNYEAQPDKSGLPSDRFSAERPEGSISTLTIQRTEQRDSAMYRCASRPIQEAGQGTEAFFGQGTRLTVV.

This clone appeared a few times. The genes are TRBV2 and TRBJ2-7; D is unclear. Per germline, CDR1 SNHLY and CDR2 FYNNEI. The CDR3 spans 12 residues. The ends were cut back, 7 bases at V and 6 bases at J, with 13 bases in the middle. This CDR3 is CASISDGTEQYF. Here the CDR3 DNA reads TGTGCCAGCATATCGGACGGAACCGAGCAGTACTTC.

This chain links TRBV27 with TRBJ1-3; maybe TRBD1 (6 bases). Germline CDR1 and CDR2: MNHEY and SMNVEV (reference sequence). Trimming removed 4 bases at V and 4 bases at J, with 11 bases between. The CDR3 runs to 14 residues. The CDR3 protein is CASSSQGYGNTIYF. CDR3 nucleotide sequence: TGTGCCAGCAGTTCCCAGGGGTACGGAAACACCATATATTTT.

V and J are TRBV27 and TRBJ2-7; 7 bases agree with TRBD2. CDR3 size: 14 residues. CDR1 and CDR2 from the germline V gene are MNHEY and SMNVEV (reference sequence). V lost 5 bases and J lost 2; bases outside the gene matches: 6. The CDR3 DNA reads as TGTGCCAGCAGTCGATTAGCGGGCACCTACGAGCAGTACTTC. Translating gives CASSRLAGTYEQYF.

The rearrangement uses TRBV27 and TRBJ2-1; TRBD1 matches at 7 bases. J was trimmed by 10 bases and V by 6 bases; bases with no gene match: 15. The germline V gene has CDR1 MNHEY and CDR2 SMNVEV (reference sequence). The CDR3 extends over 15 amino acids. The CDR3 here is CASRFSITGVGEQFF. As DNA, the CDR3 is TGTGCCAGCAGGTTCTCAATAACAGGGGTTGGCGAGCAGTTCTTC.

The V and J genes are TRBV5-4 and TRBJ2-5, with a possible D match to TRBD1 (6 bases). The germline V gene has CDR1 SGHNT and CDR2 YYREEE (reference sequence). V was cut by 4 bases and J by 3 bases, with 16 bases left in between. The CDR3 loop spans 15 amino acids. The CDR3 nucleotides read TGTGCCAGCAGCCGAGGGACAAAACAAGAAGAGACCCAGTACTTC. Residues: CASSRGTKQEETQYF.

V is TRBV2 and J is TRBJ1-2, with D uncertain. V was shortened by 8 bases and J by 3 bases, with 7 bases between the two germline ends. Germline V CDR1 and CDR2: SNHLY, FYNNEI. CDR3 length: 11 residues. CDR3 in amino acids: CASQLHYGYTF. In DNA, the CDR3 is TGTGCCAGCCAGCTTCACTATGGCTACACCTTC.

The chain combines TRBV6-6 with TRBJ1-4; D is perhaps TRBD1 (5 bases). CDR3 length equals 16 residues. CDR1 is MNHNY and CDR2 is SVGAGI in the germline V gene (reference sequence). Trimming shortened V by 6 bases and J by 1 base, and 15 bases separated the two germline ends. The CDR3 sequence: CASRRGREKTNEKLFF. Here the CDR3 DNA reads TGTGCCAGCAGGCGGGGCAGGGAGAAAACTAATGAAAAACTGTTTTTT.

The CDR3 DNA is TGTGCCAGCTCATCCAGCGCGAGGGGACGTCACACTGAAGCTTTCTTT. It translates to CASSSSARGRHTEAFF. The chain joins TRBV18 to TRBJ1-1, with D perhaps TRBD1 (5 bases). This CDR3 spans 16 amino acids. The germline V gene encodes CDR1 KGHSH and CDR2 LQKENI. V was cut by 5 bases and J by 3 bases, with 19 bases left in between.

This clone came up once. This chain links TRBV5-6 with TRBJ1-2; no reliable D call. CDR3 length: 13 amino acids. Germline-derived CDR1 and CDR2 are SGHDT and YYEEEE. V was cut by 3 bases and J by 2 bases, with 8 bases left in between. The CDR3 DNA reads as TGTGCCAGCAGCTCGGACGGGAACTATGGCTACACCTTC. Protein: CASSSDGNYGYTF.

The rearrangement joins TRBV19 to TRBJ2-6; 7 positions agree with TRBD1. In germline, CDR1 is LNHDA, CDR2 SQIVND (reference sequence). The CDR3 is 17 residues long. V was pared by 4 bases and J by 0 bases, with 6 bases of the junction left unmatched. For the CDR3, the DNA is TGTGCCAGTAGTAGGACAGGTAAATACTCTGGGGCCAACGTCCTGACTTTC. Translation gives CASSRTGKYSGANVLTF. Full variable domain (outside the CDR3, taken from reference TRBV19 and TRBJ2-6): DGGITQSPKYLFRKEGQNVTLSCEQNLNHDAMYWYRQDPGQGLRLIYYSQIVNDFQKGDIAEGYSVSREKKESFPLTVTSAQKNPTAFYLCASSRTGKYSGANVLTFGAGSRLTVL.

The V gene is TRBV19, the J gene TRBJ1-4; 7 bases are shared with TRBD1. Germline assignment: CDR1 LNHDA and CDR2 SQIVND (reference sequence). Losses at the gene ends were 4 bases for V and 8 bases for J; bases not matched to a gene: 7. This CDR3 spans 14 amino acids. CDR3 amino acids: CASSNTGAGEKLFF. The CDR3 region has the DNA TGTGCCAGTAGTAATACAGGGGCCGGAGAAAAACTGTTTTTT.